This TCR beta chain was identified in a study of T cells in Graves' hyperthyroidism and ophthalmopathy. Many counts were recorded for this clonotype. Its antigen is as yet unknown. Between the trimmed V and J ends, which lost 3 bases and 10 bases, there was a span of 13 bases. CDR3 length: 14 residues. Amplification of TCR beta CDR3 regions used RNA as the template. The HTBI primer set was used in a first-round RT-PCR of the TCR CDR3. A single record per CDR3 protein comes from TCRdb applying MiXCR to the multiplex PCR reads. This table has under 400,000 distinct CDR3 sequences, around 14% appearing once. The authors deemed Graves' hyperthyroidism stable absent ophthalmopathy progression within 18 months. Each diagnosis was grounded in clinical symptoms, serum thyroxine and TRAb, thyroid ultrasound, and orbital computed tomography. Study-level points and caveats: Among clonotypes expanded in thyroid above 0.001, most were also found in blood.

The TCR comes from a woman in her late teens or twenties with Graves' hyperthyroidism. Sequenced: blood. The J gene is TRBJ1-6, the V gene TRBV12-3 or TRBV12-4; D is unclear. CDR3 nucleotides: TGTGCCAGCAGTTTGGAATACCGGAGCTCACCCCTCCACTTT. Encoded protein: CASSLEYRSSPLHF.